Listed below are T cell receptor beta chains from one sample, sequenced in a study of cytomegalovirus exposure and HLA in healthy donors. Only in-frame clones appear in the TCRdb table, and some are missing; sequencing was by immunoSEQ multiplex PCR. The data hold about 120,000 clones, with about 75% observed a single time. Sequencing was performed on PBMCs. The receptors stem from a man in his fifties or sixties in good health and CMV-seropositive. The CDR3 runs from the conserved cysteine through the conserved F or W. D genes are given only for firm matches. Size is omitted from some rows. Given values are once, few, many or a class for expanded clones.

D,J,size,V,length,DNA,CDR3
TRBD1,TRBJ2-3,.,TRBV29-1,13,TGCAGCGCCCCGGGACAGATAACAGATACGCAGTATTTT,CSAPGQITDTQYF
TRBD2,TRBJ2-5,.,TRBV28,18,TGTGCCAGCAGTTTAGGTGCTAGCGGGAGGGCCATGGTAGAGACCCAGTACTTC,CASSLGASGRAMVETQYF
.,TRBJ2-7,.,TRBV21-1,17,TGTGCCAGCAGCTGCCTCCCCTTCCGGGGGGAAGCCTACGAGCAGTACTTC,CASSCLPFRGEAYEQYF
.,TRBJ1-2,.,TRBV9,15,TGTGCCAGCAGCGTAGGGTCGGGCAGGGGCTATGGCTACACCTTC,CASSVGSGRGYGYTF
.,TRBJ1-2,.,TRBV6-5,14,TGTGCCAGCAGTGAAGGGGGTTTCGGGTATGGCTACACCTTC,CASSEGGFGYGYTF
.,TRBJ1-1,.,TRBV6-5,14,TGTGCCAGCAGTTACCACGGATCGGGCACTGAAGCTTTCTTT,CASSYHGSGTEAFF
.,TRBJ2-1,.,TRBV5-6,15,TGTGCCAGCAGCTTAAGTCAGGGCACGTACAATGAGCAGTTCTTC,CASSLSQGTYNEQFF
TRBD2,TRBJ2-1,.,TRBV11-1,15,TGTGCCAGCAGCTTGGGACTAGATACTACCGATGAGCAGTTCTTC,CASSLGLDTTDEQFF
TRBD2,TRBJ2-1,.,TRBV7-9,18,TGTGCCAGCAGCTTAGCCGGAGGCAGGAGCGGGAGCTACAATGAGCAGTTCTTC,CASSLAGGRSGSYNEQFF
.,TRBJ2-7,.,TRBV30,14,TGTGCCTGGAGTGTACTAACCCCAGCGCGGGAGCAGTACTTC,CAWSVLTPAREQYF
.,TRBJ2-2,.,TRBV9,14,TGTGCCAGCAGCCCCACAATCGCCACCGGGGAGCTGTTTTTT,CASSPTIATGELFF
TRBD1,TRBJ1-5,few,TRBV6-1,15,TGTGCCAGCAGTCGACAGGGGACGGTTAATCAGCCCCAGCATTTT,CASSRQGTVNQPQHF
.,TRBJ1-4,.,TRBV5-6,14,TGTGCCAGCAGTAAGGGGTTCACTAATGAAAAACTGTTTTTT,CASSKGFTNEKLFF
TRBD1,TRBJ2-7,.,TRBV9,15,TGTGCCAGCAGCGTGGGGGGACAGGGGTTAGGTGAGCAGTACTTC,CASSVGGQGLGEQYF
TRBD1,TRBJ1-1,.,TRBV5-1,15,TGCGCCAGCAGCCCCGACGGACAGGGGAACACTGAAGCTTTCTTT,CASSPDGQGNTEAFF
.,TRBJ1-1,.,TRBV18,15,TGTGCCAGCTCACCGGTTTTCAGGGGAAGCACTGAAGCCTTCTTT,CASSPVFRGSTEAFF
TRBD1,TRBJ1-3,.,TRBV19,17,TGTGCCAGTAGTATGAGAGGGGACAGTATCTCTGGAAACACCATATATTTT,CASSMRGDSISGNTIYF
TRBD1,TRBJ1-3,.,TRBV4-1,15,TGCGCCAGCAGCCAACCAGACAGGGATGGAAACACCATATATTTT,CASSQPDRDGNTIYF
.,TRBJ2-7,.,TRBV20-1,11,TGCAGTGCTAGACTGAGATACGAGCAGTACTTC,CSARLRYEQYF
TRBD2,TRBJ2-1,.,TRBV6-4,19,TGTGCCAGCAGTGACTCCGCCGGGACTAGCGGGAGCTCCTACAATGAGCAGTTCTTC,CASSDSAGTSGSSYNEQFF